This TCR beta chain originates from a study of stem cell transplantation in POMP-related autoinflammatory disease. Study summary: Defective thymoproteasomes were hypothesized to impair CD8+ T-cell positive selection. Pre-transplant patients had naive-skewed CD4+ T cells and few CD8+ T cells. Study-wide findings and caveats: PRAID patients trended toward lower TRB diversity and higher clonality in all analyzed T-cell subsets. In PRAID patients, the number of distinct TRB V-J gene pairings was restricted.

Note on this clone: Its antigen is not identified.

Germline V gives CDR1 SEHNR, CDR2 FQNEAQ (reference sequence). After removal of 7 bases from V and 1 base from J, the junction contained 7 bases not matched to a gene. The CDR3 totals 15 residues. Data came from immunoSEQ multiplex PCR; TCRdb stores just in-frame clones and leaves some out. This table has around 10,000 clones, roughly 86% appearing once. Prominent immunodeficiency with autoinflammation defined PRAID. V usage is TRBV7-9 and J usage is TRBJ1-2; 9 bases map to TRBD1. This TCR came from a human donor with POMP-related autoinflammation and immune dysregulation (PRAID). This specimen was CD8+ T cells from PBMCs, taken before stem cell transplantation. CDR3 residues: CASTIPGQGNYGYTF. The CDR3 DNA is TGTGCCAGCACCATACCGGGACAGGGTAACTATGGCTACACCTTC.